These 25 T cell receptor beta chains originate from one sample sequenced in a study of cytomegalovirus exposure and HLA in healthy donors. Researchers ran the PCR with 60 Vbeta and 13 Jbeta primers. Produced via immunoSEQ multiplex PCR; TCRdb's table is partial and in-frame only. This sample yields roughly 160,000 clones, of which about four fifths are seen a single time; roughly 0.38% belongs to the top ten. Sequenced material: PBMCs. These TCRs come from a boy between 2 and 15 years old in good health and CMV-seronegative.

The chain carries TRBV19 and TRBJ2-7; maybe TRBD1 (6 bases). The CDR3 spans 13 residues. Germline CDR1 LNHDA, CDR2 SQIVND (reference sequence). V was trimmed by 3 bases and J by 6 bases, leaving 12 bases between them. The CDR3 here is CASSIRGPSEQYF. CDR3 sequence (DNA): TGTGCCAGTAGTATCAGGGGTCCGTCCGAGCAGTACTTC. The variable domain in full, with the rest retrieved from reference TRBV19 and TRBJ2-7, is DGGITQSPKYLFRKEGQNVTLSCEQNLNHDAMYWYRQDPGQGLRLIYYSQIVNDFQKGDIAEGYSVSREKKESFPLTVTSAQKNPTAFYLCASSIRGPSEQYFGPGTRLTVT.

This clone was observed once. The chain carries TRBV29-1 and TRBJ2-7; weak D call: TRBD2 (5 bases). The CDR3 totals 12 residues. Trimming pared 7 bases from V and 6 bases from J, leaving 16 bases between. From germline, CDR1 is SQVTM and CDR2 ANQGSEA. The CDR3 bases are TGCAGCGCAAAGGAGGTACTGTCCGAGCAGTACTTC. Protein: CSAKEVLSEQYF.

The CDR3 sequence is CASSYQGTGDGYTF. The DNA for the CDR3 is TGTGCCAGCAGTTACCAAGGGACAGGGGATGGCTACACCTTC. This chain uses TRBV6-5 with TRBJ1-2, with 10 positions matching TRBD1. V trimming: 2 bases; J trimming: 6 bases; junction bases outside the gene matches: 3. This CDR3 is 14 amino acids long. Looked up from germline, CDR1 is MNHEY and CDR2 is SVGAGI.

The gene calls are TRBV30 and TRBJ1-2; 8 nucleotides match TRBD1. The CDR3 consists of 13 residues. The junction had 6 bases not matched to a gene; V was cut back by 4 bases and J by 5 bases. CDR1 is GTSNPN, CDR2 SVGIG, per germline (reference sequence). The CDR3 is CAWKPGQAYGYTF. DNA for the CDR3: TGTGCCTGGAAACCGGGACAGGCTTATGGCTACACCTTC.

This chain links TRBV5-4 with TRBJ2-7; D possibly corresponds to TRBD1 (5 bases). The CDR3 sequence is 15 residues long. In germline, CDR1 is SGHNT, CDR2 YYREEE (reference sequence). The V end was cut by 0 bases, the J end by 0 bases, with 10 bases between. The CDR3 sequence: CASSLEDSSSYEQYF. The CDR3 DNA sequence: TGTGCCAGCAGCTTGGAAGACAGTAGCTCCTACGAGCAGTACTTC. The variable domain in full, with the rest retrieved from reference TRBV5-4 and TRBJ2-7, is ETGVTQSPTHLIKTRGQQVTLRCSSQSGHNTVSWYQQALGQGPQFIFQYYREEENGRGNFPPRFSGLQFPNYSSELNVNALELDDSALYLCASSLEDSSSYEQYFGPGTRLTVT.

V and J are TRBV11-2 and TRBJ1-3; no clear D gene. V was cut by 1 base and J by 5 bases, with 15 bases left in between. The CDR3 spans 16 residues. The germline gives CDR1 SGHAT, CDR2 FQNNGV. The CDR3 here is CASSLGPGSGRNTIYF. The DNA for the CDR3 is TGTGCCAGCAGCTTAGGGCCAGGCTCTGGTCGAAACACCATATATTTT.

The J gene is TRBJ2-3, the V gene TRBV4-1; no clear D gene. CDR3 length equals 15 residues. The V and J ends lost 0 bases and 6 bases respectively, with 13 bases between them. CDR1 MGHRA and CDR2 YSYEKL come from the germline V gene. CDR3 nucleotides: TGCGCCAGCAGCCAAGATTTGATAGCCGTGGATACGCAGTATTTT. This encodes CASSQDLIAVDTQYF.

This sequence joins TRBV6-1 and TRBJ1-4, with TRBD1 matching 9 bases. Germline CDR1 MNHNS, CDR2 SASEGT. The CDR3 has 15 amino acids. The ends lost 3 bases at V and 8 bases at J; junction bases unmatched: 7. The CDR3 bases are TGTGCCAGCAGTGATGGGGACAGGGTCGGAGAAAAACTGTTTTTT. Residues: CASSDGDRVGEKLFF.

The rearrangement joins TRBV6-6 to TRBJ1-1; a possible D gene is TRBD1 (5 bases). Germline V gene lookup returns CDR1 MNHNY and CDR2 SVGAGI (reference sequence). Trimming removed 2 bases at V and 6 bases at J, with 10 bases between. This CDR3 is built from 13 residues. This CDR3 is CASSYRGTAEAFF. The CDR3 bases are TGTGCCAGCAGTTACCGCGGGACGGCTGAAGCTTTCTTT.

With respect to this clone: This same CDR3 is encoded by further DNA sequences in the sample. This chain joins TRBV29-1 and TRBJ2-5; 10 bases are a match to TRBD2. The junction had 10 bases not matched to a gene; V was cut back by 6 bases and J by 6 bases. Germline CDR1 and CDR2: SQVTM and ANQGSEA. This CDR3 has 14 amino acids. This CDR3 is CSVSLLAGDKTQYF. CDR3 nucleotide sequence: TGCAGCGTGTCCCTCCTAGCGGGAGACAAGACCCAGTACTTC. Together with reference TRBV29-1 and TRBJ2-5, the CDR3 gives the full variable domain: SAVISQKPSRDICQRGTSLTIQCQVDSQVTMMFWYRQQPGQSLTLIATANQGSEATYESGFVIDKFPISRPNLTFSTLTVSNMSPEDSSIYLCSVSLLAGDKTQYFGPGTRLLVL.

The chain uses TRBV15 and TRBJ2-2; 7 nucleotides line up with TRBD2. Germline V lookup: CDR1 LNHNV, CDR2 YYDKDF (reference sequence). The CDR3 totals 17 residues. V was pared by 1 base and J by 1 base, with 6 bases of the junction left unmatched. CDR3 bases: TGTGCCACCAGCAGAGGGGAGGGAGGAAGGAACACCGGGGAGCTGTTTTTT. Translation: CATSRGEGGRNTGELFF.

This clone was counted a few times. V gene TRBV6-1 combines with J gene TRBJ1-1, with D maybe TRBD1 (5 bases). Trimming took off 7 bases at V and 4 bases at J, with 16 bases between the two ends. The CDR3 totals 14 residues. From germline, CDR1 is MNHNS and CDR2 SASEGT. The CDR3 here is CASIEGPGSTEAFF. CDR3 nucleotide sequence: TGTGCCAGCATCGAAGGCCCAGGGTCCACTGAAGCTTTCTTT.

V gene TRBV11-3 combines with J gene TRBJ1-1; D call uncertain. The CDR3 consists of 13 residues. The ends were cut back, 0 bases at V and 5 bases at J, with 7 bases in the middle. Germline CDR1 and CDR2: SGHNT and YENEEA. The CDR3 reads CASSLDSQTEAFF. The CDR3 bases are TGTGCCAGCAGCTTAGATTCCCAGACTGAAGCTTTCTTT.

This sequence joins TRBV25-1 and TRBJ2-3; no definite D call. The CDR3 has 13 amino acids. V dropped 8 bases and J dropped 1 base, with 10 bases sitting between them. In germline, CDR1 is MGHDK, CDR2 SYGVNS. Written as DNA, the CDR3 is TGTGCCAGCGCCATCGGAGGCACAGATACGCAGTATTTT. It codes for CASAIGGTDTQYF.

This clone was picked up one time. V and J are TRBV9 and TRBJ2-6; 8 nucleotides align to TRBD2. Looked up from germline, CDR1 is SGDLS and CDR2 is YYNGEE. This CDR3 spans 17 amino acids. The V and J ends lost 2 bases and 1 base, in that order; junction bases with no gene match: 5. The CDR3 DNA sequence: TGTGCCAGCAGCGTTCTTGGCGGGGGGTCTGGGGCCAACGTCCTGACTTTC. Translation: CASSVLGGGSGANVLTF.

The chain carries TRBV9 and TRBJ2-5; a weak D match, TRBD2 (5 bases). Germline CDR1 is SGDLS and CDR2 is YYNGEE. This CDR3 comprises 15 residues. Trimming removed 0 bases at V and 5 bases at J, with 14 bases between. The CDR3 bases are TGTGCCAGCAGCGTAGCTTGGCGCCCGGGGGAGACCCAGTACTTC. It specifies CASSVAWRPGETQYF.

This clone was seen more than once but under ten times. The chain couples TRBV7-8 to TRBJ1-4; 7 nucleotides match TRBD1. In germline, CDR1 is SGHVS, CDR2 FQNEAQ. V lost 3 bases to trimming and J lost 8 bases; unmatched junction nucleotides: 9. The CDR3 extends over 15 amino acids. The DNA of the CDR3 is TGTGCCAGCAGCTTCAACCAGGGGGAAGGGGAAAAACTGTTTTTT. Protein sequence: CASSFNQGEGEKLFF.

This clone was detected once. The chain is built from TRBV9 and TRBJ1-1; D is possibly TRBD1 (5 bases). CDR1 is SGDLS, CDR2 YYNGEE, per germline. The V end lost 3 bases, the J end lost 0 bases, and 9 bases lay between the germline ends. The CDR3 covers 14 residues. CDR3 DNA: TGTGCCAGCAGCGACGGACATTTGAACACTGAAGCTTTCTTT. This translates into CASSDGHLNTEAFF.

The chain carries TRBV6-5 and TRBJ2-3; possibly TRBD1 for D (6 bases). In germline, CDR1 is MNHEY, CDR2 SVGAGI. Deletions cut 6 bases from V and 0 bases from J, with 10 bases between. The CDR3 is 14 amino acids. CDR3 region: CASSRGASTDTQYF. CDR3 nucleotide sequence: TGTGCCAGCAGCAGGGGCGCGAGCACAGATACGCAGTATTTT.

The chain links TRBV5-1 to TRBJ1-4; no clear D. Trimming left V 4 bases short and J 7 bases short, with 14 bases between. The CDR3 runs 14 residues. Germline loops: CDR1 SGHRS, CDR2 YFSETQ. CDR3 amino acids: CASSLGDLAEKLFF. The CDR3 coding sequence is TGCGCCAGCAGCCTCGGGGATCTGGCTGAAAAACTGTTTTTT.

The rearrangement uses TRBV5-1 and TRBJ2-3, with D perhaps matching TRBD1 (6 bases). The length of the CDR3 is 14 residues. Germline loops: CDR1 SGHRS, CDR2 YFSETQ. Trimming removed 4 bases from V and 2 bases from J, with 11 bases in between. The CDR3 loop is CASSLGQNTDTQYF. In DNA form, the CDR3 reads TGCGCCAGCAGCCTAGGACAGAACACAGATACGCAGTATTTT.

CDR3 coding DNA: TGTGCCAGCAGTTTTCAGGGGCAGTACGAGCAGTACTTC. It yields the protein CASSFQGQYEQYF. The chain uses TRBV28 and TRBJ2-7; D might be TRBD1 (6 bases). This CDR3 region has 13 residues. The ends were cut back, 3 bases at V and 4 bases at J, with 10 bases in the middle. Germline V gene sequence: CDR1 MDHEN, CDR2 SYDVKM. Complete variable domain (other parts from reference TRBV28 and TRBJ2-7): DVKVTQSSRYLVKRTGEKVFLECVQDMDHENMFWYRQDPGLGLRLIYFSYDVKMKEKGDIPEGYSVSREKKERFSLILESASTNQTSMYLCASSFQGQYEQYFGPGTRLTVT.

The J gene is TRBJ2-5, the V gene TRBV5-1; 7 bases align to TRBD2. The junction had 13 bases not matched to a gene; V was cut back by 3 bases and J by 2 bases. The CDR3 covers 17 residues. The germline gives CDR1 SGHRS, CDR2 YFSETQ. The CDR3 nucleotides read TGCGCCAGCAGCTCCCTTGTATGGGAGGGCAAACAAGAGACCCAGTACTTC. This translates into CASSSLVWEGKQETQYF.

The J gene is TRBJ2-7, the V gene TRBV30, with TRBD2 matching over 7 bases. Per the germline V gene, CDR1 is GTSNPN and CDR2 is SVGIG (reference sequence). V was clipped by 0 bases and J by 2 bases; unmatched bases: 13. The CDR3 extends over 17 amino acids. In DNA, the CDR3 is TGTGCCTGGAGTGTATGGGGAAAAACTAGCGCGACCTACGAGCAGTACTTC. Encoded protein: CAWSVWGKTSATYEQYF.

This chain connects TRBV6-5 to TRBJ2-7; possible D gene TRBD2, 5 bases. The V end lost 0 bases, the J end lost 0 bases, and 9 bases lay between the germline ends. The CDR3 extends over 15 amino acids. The germline CDR1 and CDR2 sequences are MNHEY and SVGAGI. CDR3 nucleotides: TGTGCCAGCAGTTACTCCGGGGAAAGCTCCTACGAGCAGTACTTC. As protein: CASSYSGESSYEQYF.